The 10 T cell receptor beta chains given below trace back to one sample, sequenced in a study of spatial heterogeneity in lung cancer. From the 5' RACE reads, TCRdb called clonotypes with MiXCR, one entry per CDR3 protein. The repertoire holds about 94,000 distinct CDR3 sequences, with roughly 19% as singletons. Time point meaning: blood at routine non-recurrence follow-up after resection. This specimen was PBMCs, taken at follow-up. The source of these receptors is a male donor with early-stage non-small cell lung cancer.

The rearrangement joins TRBV2 to TRBJ1-4; tentatively, D is TRBD1 (5 bases). The germline CDR1 and CDR2 sequences are SNHLY and FYNNEI. The CDR3 is 13 amino acids. The V end lost 6 bases, the J end lost 5 bases, and 10 bases lay between the germline ends. CDR3 in DNA: TGTGCCAGCAGGTTCGGGGCAAATGAAAAACTGTTTTTT. Protein sequence: CASRFGANEKLFF.

This chain joins TRBV20-1 and TRBJ2-3; a weak D match, TRBD2 (5 bases). CDR1 is DFQATT and CDR2 is SNEGSKA in the germline V gene (reference sequence). This CDR3 has 15 residues. With 4 bases removed from V and 4 bases from J, the gap between germline ends came to 18 bases. This CDR3 reads CSAIRSEIQPDTQYF. The CDR3 coding sequence is TGCAGTGCTATACGTAGCGAAATACAGCCAGATACGCAGTATTTT.

This clonotype was counted a few times. This chain connects TRBV20-1 to TRBJ2-7, with D unclear. The CDR3 spans 11 residues. Looked up from germline, CDR1 is DFQATT and CDR2 is SNEGSKA (reference sequence). V was clipped by 1 base and J by 1 base, with 2 bases between them. For the CDR3, the DNA is TGCAGTGCTAGAGCGTCCTACGAGCAGTACTTC. This translates into CSARASYEQYF.

This clonotype was recorded once. The gene calls are TRBV7-2 and TRBJ1-2; D is undetermined. Germline V gene sequence: CDR1 SGHTA, CDR2 FQGNSA. The CDR3 runs 14 residues. Trimming took 2 bases from V and 1 from J, leaving 8 bases between them. CDR3 region: CASSLRQVNYGYTF. Written as DNA, the CDR3 is TGTGCCAGCAGCTTACGTCAGGTTAACTATGGCTACACCTTC.

This chain joins TRBV11-2 and TRBJ2-7, with TRBD1 matching over 9 bases. V shed 5 bases, J shed 5 bases, and the junction held 7 bases outside the gene matches. CDR3 length: 14 residues. Germline CDR1 is SGHAT and CDR2 is FQNNGV. This CDR3 is CASSLGTGTNEQYF. CDR3 nucleotide sequence: TGTGCCAGCAGCCTGGGGACAGGGACTAACGAGCAGTACTTC.

A few counts support this clonotype. The CDR3 here is CSPRLGATTDTQYF. CDR3 coding DNA: TGCAGTCCGAGACTAGGGGCAACCACAGATACGCAGTATTTT. This chain links TRBV20-1 with TRBJ2-3, with D maybe TRBD2 (6 bases). Trimming took off 8 bases at V and 2 bases at J, with 17 bases between the two ends. The CDR3 contains 14 residues. Germline values: CDR1 DFQATT, CDR2 SNEGSKA (reference sequence).

This clonotype came up many times. The J gene is TRBJ2-7, the V gene TRBV4-1, with D perhaps matching TRBD1 (6 bases). CDR3 length: 15 amino acids. CDR1 is MGHRA, CDR2 YSYEKL, per germline. The V and J ends lost 0 bases and 6 bases respectively, with 15 bases between them. The CDR3 nucleotides read TGCGCCAGCAGCCAAGATTCGCAGGGGTATCGCGAGCAGTACTTC. This gives the protein CASSQDSQGYREQYF.

The chain is built from TRBV12-3 or TRBV12-4 and TRBJ2-3, with 8 bases identical to TRBD2. The CDR3 is made up of 15 amino acids. Trimming removed 6 bases from V and 3 bases from J; junction bases left unmatched: 8. The CDR3 reads CASSQSGSRTDTQYF. Here the CDR3 DNA reads TGTGCCAGCAGCCAAAGCGGGAGTCGGACAGATACGCAGTATTTT.

At least ten counts were recorded for this clonotype. This sequence joins TRBV10-3 and TRBJ2-1, with 11 bases aligning to TRBD2. Germline V gene data show CDR1 as ENHRY and CDR2 as SYGVKD. The CDR3 spans 17 residues. The junction had 13 bases not matched to a gene; V was cut back by 6 bases and J by 6 bases. The CDR3 nucleotides are TGTGCCATCAGCTTGACTAGCGGGAAGAACCAGGTCAATGAGCAGTTCTTC. Translation gives CAISLTSGKNQVNEQFF.

This clonotype occurred a few times. The J gene is TRBJ2-1, the V gene TRBV19; D remains ambiguous. V lost 6 bases and J lost 10, with 13 bases in between. The germline V gene encodes CDR1 LNHDA and CDR2 SQIVND (reference sequence). The CDR3 loop spans 12 amino acids. CDR3: CASRDLGSEQFF. CDR3 nucleotide sequence: TGTGCCAGTAGGGACCTAGGAAGCGAGCAGTTCTTC.